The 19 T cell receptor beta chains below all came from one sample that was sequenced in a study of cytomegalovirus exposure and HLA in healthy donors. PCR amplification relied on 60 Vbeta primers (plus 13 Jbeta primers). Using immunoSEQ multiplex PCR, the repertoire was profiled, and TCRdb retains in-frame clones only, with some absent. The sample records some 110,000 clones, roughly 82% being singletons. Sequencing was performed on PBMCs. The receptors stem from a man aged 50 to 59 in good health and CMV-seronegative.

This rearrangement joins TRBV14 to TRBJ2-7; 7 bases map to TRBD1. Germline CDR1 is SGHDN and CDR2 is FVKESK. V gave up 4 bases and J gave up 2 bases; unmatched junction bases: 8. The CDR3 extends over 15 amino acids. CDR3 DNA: TGTGCCAGCAGCCCAACAGGGGAGATCCCCTACGAGCAGTACTTC. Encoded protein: CASSPTGEIPYEQYF.

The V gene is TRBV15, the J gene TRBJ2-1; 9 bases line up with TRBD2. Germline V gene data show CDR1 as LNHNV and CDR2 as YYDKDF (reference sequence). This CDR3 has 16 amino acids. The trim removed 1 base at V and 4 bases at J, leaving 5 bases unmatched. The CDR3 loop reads CATSRGLSGRYNEQFF. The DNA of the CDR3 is TGTGCCACCAGCAGAGGCCTCAGCGGGAGGTACAATGAGCAGTTCTTC.

The CDR3 loop reads CASSPRDSSNTGELFF. CDR3 nucleotide sequence: TGTGCCAGCTCACCAAGGGACAGTTCGAACACCGGGGAGCTGTTTTTT. The V gene is TRBV18, the J gene TRBJ2-2; TRBD1 aligns across 7 bases. This CDR3 is built from 16 residues. After removal of 2 bases from V and 0 bases from J, the junction contained 3 bases not matched to a gene. CDR1 KGHSH and CDR2 LQKENI come from the germline V gene.

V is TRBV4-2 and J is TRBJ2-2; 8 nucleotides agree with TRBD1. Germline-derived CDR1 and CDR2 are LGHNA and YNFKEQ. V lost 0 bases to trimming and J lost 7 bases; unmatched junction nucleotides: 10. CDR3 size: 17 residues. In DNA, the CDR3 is TGTGCCAGCAGCCAAGATATGAGACAGGGGTCGGGCGGGGAGCTGTTTTTT. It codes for CASSQDMRQGSGGELFF.

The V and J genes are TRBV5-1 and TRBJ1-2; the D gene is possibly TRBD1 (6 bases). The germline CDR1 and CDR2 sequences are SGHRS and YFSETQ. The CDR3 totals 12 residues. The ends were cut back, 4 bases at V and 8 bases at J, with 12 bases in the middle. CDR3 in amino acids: CASSVDRNGYTF. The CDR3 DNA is TGCGCCAGCAGCGTTGACAGGAACGGCTACACCTTC.

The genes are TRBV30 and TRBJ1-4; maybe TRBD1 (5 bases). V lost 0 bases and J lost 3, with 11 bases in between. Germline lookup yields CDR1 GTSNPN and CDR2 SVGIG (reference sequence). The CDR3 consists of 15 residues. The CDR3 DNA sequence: TGTGCCTGGAGTGTACCCCGACAGTCTAATGAAAAACTGTTTTTT. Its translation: CAWSVPRQSNEKLFF. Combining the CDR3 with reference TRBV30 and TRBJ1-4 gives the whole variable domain SQTIHQWPATLVQPVGSPLSLECTVEGTSNPNLYWYRQAAGRGLQLLFYSVGIGQISSEVPQNLSASRPQDRQFILSSKKLLLSDSGFYLCAWSVPRQSNEKLFFGSGTQLSVL.

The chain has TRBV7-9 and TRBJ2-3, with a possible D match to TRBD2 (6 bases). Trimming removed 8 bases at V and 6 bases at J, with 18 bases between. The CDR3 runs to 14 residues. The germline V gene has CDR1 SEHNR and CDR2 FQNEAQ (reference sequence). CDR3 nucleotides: TGTGCCAGCCGAACTGGGGGGTCAGGGGATACGCAGTATTTT. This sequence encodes CASRTGGSGDTQYF.

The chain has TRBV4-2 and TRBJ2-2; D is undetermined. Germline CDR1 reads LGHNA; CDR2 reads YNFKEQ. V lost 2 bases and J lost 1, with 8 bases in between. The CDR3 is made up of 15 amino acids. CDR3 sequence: CASSQLTGNTGELFF. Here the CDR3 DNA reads TGTGCCAGCAGCCAATTAACGGGGAACACCGGGGAGCTGTTTTTT.

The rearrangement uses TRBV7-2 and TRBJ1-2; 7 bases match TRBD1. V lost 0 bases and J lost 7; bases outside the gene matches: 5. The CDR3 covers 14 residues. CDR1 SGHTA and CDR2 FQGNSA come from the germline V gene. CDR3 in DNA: TGTGCCAGCAGCTTAGCAGGGGGCGTCCTTGGCTACACCTTC. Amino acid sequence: CASSLAGGVLGYTF.

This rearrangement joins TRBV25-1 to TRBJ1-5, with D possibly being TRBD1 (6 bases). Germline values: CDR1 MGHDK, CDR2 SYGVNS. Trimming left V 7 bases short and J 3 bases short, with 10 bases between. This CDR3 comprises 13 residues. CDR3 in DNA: TGTGCCAGCACGGACAGATTCAATCAGCCCCAGCATTTT. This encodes CASTDRFNQPQHF.

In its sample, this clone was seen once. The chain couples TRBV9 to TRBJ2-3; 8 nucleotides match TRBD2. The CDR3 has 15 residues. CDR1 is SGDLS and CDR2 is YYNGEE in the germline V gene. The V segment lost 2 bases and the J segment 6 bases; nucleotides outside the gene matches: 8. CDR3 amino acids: CASSVSGTRSDTQYF. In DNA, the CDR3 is TGTGCCAGCAGCGTTTCCGGGACTAGGAGTGATACGCAGTATTTT.

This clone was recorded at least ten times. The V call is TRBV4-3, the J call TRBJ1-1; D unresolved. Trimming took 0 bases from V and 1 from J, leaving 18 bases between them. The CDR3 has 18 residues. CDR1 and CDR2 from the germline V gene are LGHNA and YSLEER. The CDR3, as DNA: TGCGCCAGCAGCCAAGATAACTTAGGAGTTGCAACGAACACTGAAGCTTTCTTT. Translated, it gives CASSQDNLGVATNTEAFF.

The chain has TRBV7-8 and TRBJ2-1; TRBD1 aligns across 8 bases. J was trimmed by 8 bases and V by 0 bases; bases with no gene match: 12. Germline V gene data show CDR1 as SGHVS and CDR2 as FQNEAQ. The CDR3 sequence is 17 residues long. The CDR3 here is CASSLAGRQGARDEQFF. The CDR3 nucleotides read TGTGCCAGCAGCTTAGCAGGGCGGCAGGGGGCGCGGGATGAGCAGTTCTTC.

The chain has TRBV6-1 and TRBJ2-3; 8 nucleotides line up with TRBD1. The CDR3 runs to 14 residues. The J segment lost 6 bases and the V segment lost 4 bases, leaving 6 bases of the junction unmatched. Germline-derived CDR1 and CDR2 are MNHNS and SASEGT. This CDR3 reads CASSATGVRDTQYF. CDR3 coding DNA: TGTGCCAGCAGTGCGACAGGGGTTCGTGATACGCAGTATTTT.

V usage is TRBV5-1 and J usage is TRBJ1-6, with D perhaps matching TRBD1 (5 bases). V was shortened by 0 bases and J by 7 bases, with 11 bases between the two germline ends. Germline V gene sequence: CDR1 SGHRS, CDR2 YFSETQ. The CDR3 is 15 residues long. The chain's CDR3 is CASSLVGDSNSPLHF. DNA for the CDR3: TGCGCCAGCAGCTTGGTAGGGGACTCCAATTCACCCCTCCACTTT.

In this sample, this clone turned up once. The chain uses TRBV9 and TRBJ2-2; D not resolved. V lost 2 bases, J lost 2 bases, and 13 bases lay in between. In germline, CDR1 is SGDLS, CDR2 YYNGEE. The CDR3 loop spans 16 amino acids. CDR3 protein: CASSVQIAENTGELFF. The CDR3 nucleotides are TGTGCCAGCAGCGTTCAAATAGCCGAAAACACCGGGGAGCTGTTTTTT. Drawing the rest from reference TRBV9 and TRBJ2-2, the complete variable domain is DSGVTQTPKHLITATGQRVTLRCSPRSGDLSVYWYQQSLDQGLQFLIQYYNGEERAKGNILERFSAQQFPDLHSELNLSSLELGDSALYFCASSVQIAENTGELFFGEGSRLTVL.

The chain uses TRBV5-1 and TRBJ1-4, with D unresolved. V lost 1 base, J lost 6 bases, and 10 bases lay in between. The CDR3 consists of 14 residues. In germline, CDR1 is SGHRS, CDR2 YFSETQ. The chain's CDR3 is CASSLRGLDEKLFF. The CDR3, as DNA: TGCGCCAGCAGCTTGCGAGGGTTGGATGAAAAACTGTTTTTT.

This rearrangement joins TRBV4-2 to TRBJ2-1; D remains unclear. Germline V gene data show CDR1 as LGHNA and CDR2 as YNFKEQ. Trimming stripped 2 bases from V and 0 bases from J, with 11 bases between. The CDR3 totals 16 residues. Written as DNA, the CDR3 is TGTGCCAGCAGCCAACATCACCCCAGCTCCTACAATGAGCAGTTCTTC. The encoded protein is CASSQHHPSSYNEQFF.

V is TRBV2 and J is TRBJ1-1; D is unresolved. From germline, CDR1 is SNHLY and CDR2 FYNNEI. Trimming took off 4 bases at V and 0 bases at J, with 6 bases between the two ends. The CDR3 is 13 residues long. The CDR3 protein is CASSAEVNTEAFF. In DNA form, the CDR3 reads TGTGCCAGCAGTGCCGAGGTGAACACTGAAGCTTTCTTT.